This passage covers 4 T cell receptor beta chains from one sample sequenced in a study of OX40 agonist ivuxolimab in advanced cancers. Clones were read by immunoSEQ multiplex PCR, and TCRdb kept only the in-frame ones, dropping some. In the table there are some 50,000 clones, 85% to 90% of which are singletons. Sequenced material: CD4+ or CD8+ T cells sorted from blood, taken in a trial of the OX40 agonist ivuxolimab. Source of these receptors: an adult with an advanced solid tumor such as melanoma, head and neck, liver or kidney cancer.

This clone has only one observation. The chain combines TRBV29-1 with TRBJ2-7; D unresolved. The CDR3 consists of 12 residues. The germline gives CDR1 SQVTM, CDR2 ANQGSEA. V was cut by 3 bases and J by 0 bases, with 6 bases left in between. The CDR3 reads CSVDGGSYEQYF. The DNA of the CDR3 is TGCAGCGTTGATGGCGGCTCCTACGAGCAGTACTTC.

The V call is TRBV6-6, the J call TRBJ2-7, with D tentatively TRBD1 or TRBD2 (5 bases each). Germline V gene lookup returns CDR1 MNHNY and CDR2 SVGAGI (reference sequence). The CDR3 is 13 residues long. V was trimmed by 5 bases and J by 3 bases, leaving 11 bases between them. CDR3 loop: CASSTGGFYEQYF. The CDR3 DNA reads as TGTGCCAGCAGTACTGGGGGTTTCTACGAGCAGTACTTC.

The DNA for the CDR3 is TGTGCCAGCAGATCTAGAGGGGGCGCAGGCGATGGCTACACCTTC. Residues: CASRSRGGAGDGYTF. This chain links TRBV28 with TRBJ1-2; 7 positions agree with TRBD1. The CDR3 is made up of 15 amino acids. J was trimmed by 6 bases and V by 6 bases; bases with no gene match: 13. In germline, CDR1 is MDHEN, CDR2 SYDVKM.

The chain has TRBV6-5 and TRBJ2-2; 9 positions agree with TRBD1. The CDR3 is 16 residues long. Per germline, CDR1 MNHEY and CDR2 SVGAGI. The junction had 7 bases not matched to a gene; V was cut back by 2 bases and J by 6 bases. The CDR3 reads CASSYPQGANSGELFF. DNA of the CDR3: TGTGCCAGCAGTTACCCACAGGGGGCAAACTCCGGGGAGCTGTTTTTT.